The 2 T cell receptor beta chains reported below all come from one sample, sequenced in a study of shared clonotypes between healthy human individuals (dated by TCRdb to 2019 to 2021). Libraries were made using the immunoSEQ multiplex PCR assay. TCRdb mirrors the immuneACCESS table, restricted to in-frame sequences. Some clones are absent from its copies; in checked studies, under half trace to an unresolved V gene, and the reason for the others is unknown. The sample table shows 2 million to 3 million clones, and around nine tenths are seen once. The ten biggest clones cover roughly 0.13% of the sample. The sample comprised naive CD4+ T cells sorted from blood. The label giving this sample's cell subset or site can be read as: CD45RA+ positively selected. The receptors were gathered from a man aged 18 to 35 in good health.

The chain couples TRBV13 to TRBJ2-7; D is possibly TRBD1 (6 bases). In germline, CDR1 is PRHDT, CDR2 FYEKMQ (reference sequence). The CDR3 totals 15 residues. V lost 5 bases to trimming and J lost 2 bases, with 16 bases between them. CDR3 loop: CASSLRQQGPYEQYF. Written as DNA, the CDR3 is TGTGCCAGCAGCCTGCGTCAACAGGGACCCTACGAGCAGTACTTC.

The chain recombines TRBV10-3 with TRBJ1-1, with a weak D call TRBD1 (5 bases). The length of the CDR3 is 14 residues. The germline V gene has CDR1 ENHRY and CDR2 SYGVKD. V lost 6 bases to trimming and J lost 1 base, with 12 bases between them. The CDR3 sequence: CAISPGLPNTEAFF. The CDR3 DNA is TGTGCCATCAGCCCGGGACTCCCGAACACTGAAGCTTTCTTT.